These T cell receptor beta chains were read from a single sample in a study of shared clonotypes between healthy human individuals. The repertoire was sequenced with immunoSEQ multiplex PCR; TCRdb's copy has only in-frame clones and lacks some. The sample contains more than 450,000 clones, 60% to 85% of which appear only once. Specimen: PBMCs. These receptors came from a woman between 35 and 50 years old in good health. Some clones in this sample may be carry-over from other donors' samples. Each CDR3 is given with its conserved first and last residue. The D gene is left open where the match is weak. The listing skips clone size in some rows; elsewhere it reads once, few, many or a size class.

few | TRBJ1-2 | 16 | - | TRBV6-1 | TGTGCCAGCAGTGACGGTTGGCAGGGGCGGACCGGTGGCTACACCTTC | CASSDGWQGRTGGYTF
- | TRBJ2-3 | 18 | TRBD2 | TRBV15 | TGTGCCACCAGCAGAGCCCTCGGGACTAGTTCTAGCACAGATACGCAGTATTTT | CATSRALGTSSSTDTQYF
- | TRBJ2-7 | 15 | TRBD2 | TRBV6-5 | TGTGCCAGCAGTTACTCGCCGGGGGGGTCGGACGAGCAGTACTTC | CASSYSPGGSDEQYF
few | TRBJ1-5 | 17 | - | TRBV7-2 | TGTGCCAGCAGCTTAGGGGCCAGTATCTATAGCAATCAGCCCCAGCATTTT | CASSLGASIYSNQPQHF
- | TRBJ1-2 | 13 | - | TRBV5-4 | TGTGCCAGCAGCTCCCCCCCCGACTATGGCTACACCTTC | CASSSPPDYGYTF
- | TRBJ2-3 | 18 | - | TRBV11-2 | TGTGCCAGCAGCTTAGGCAAGCCCAGGGCTAGCGCCACAGATACGCAGTATTTT | CASSLGKPRASATDTQYF
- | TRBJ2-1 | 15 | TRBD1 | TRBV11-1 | TGTGCCAGCAGTTCCCGGGACAGGGGTCTTTATGAGCAGTTCTTC | CASSSRDRGLYEQFF
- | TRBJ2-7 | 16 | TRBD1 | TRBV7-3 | TGTGCCAGCAGCTTAAGTCCGGGACAGGGGGCCTACGAGCAGTACTTC | CASSLSPGQGAYEQYF
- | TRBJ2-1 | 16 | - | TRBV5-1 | TGCGCCAGCAGCTTGGGTACTAGTAAATCCTACAATGAGCAGTTCTTC | CASSLGTSKSYNEQFF
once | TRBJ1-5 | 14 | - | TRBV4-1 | TGCGCCAGCAGCCAAGACGGGAGCAATCAGCCCCAGCATTTT | CASSQDGSNQPQHF
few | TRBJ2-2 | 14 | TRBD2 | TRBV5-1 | TGCGCCAGCAGCTTGTCTCTAGCGGACCGGGAGCTGTTTTTT | CASSLSLADRELFF
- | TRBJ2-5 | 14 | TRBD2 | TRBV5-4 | TGTGCCAGCAGCCGGGCGGGAGTCGGGGAGACCCAGTACTTC | CASSRAGVGETQYF
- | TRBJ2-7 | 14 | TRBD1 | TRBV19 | TGTGCCAGTAGCAGACAGGGGGGACTCGACGAGCAGTACTTC | CASSRQGGLDEQYF
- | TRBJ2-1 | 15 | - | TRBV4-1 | TGCGCCAGCAGCCAAGGAAGTGTTCGAGCGCAAGAGCAGTTCTTC | CASSQGSVRAQEQFF
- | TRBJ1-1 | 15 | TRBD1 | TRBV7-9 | TGTGCCAGCAGCTCTCTAGACAGGGGGATTACTGAAGCTTTCTTT | CASSSLDRGITEAFF
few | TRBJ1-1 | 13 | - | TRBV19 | TGTGCCAGTAGTATGCGGGGTTCAGGGGAGGCTTTCTTT | CASSMRGSGEAFF
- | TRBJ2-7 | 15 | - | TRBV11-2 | TGTGCCAGCAGCCCAAACAGGGTACCATCCTACGAGCAGTACTTC | CASSPNRVPSYEQYF
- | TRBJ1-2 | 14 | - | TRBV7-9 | TGTGCCAGCAGCTTAGGTGGTCTCCCGTCTGGCTACACCTTC | CASSLGGLPSGYTF